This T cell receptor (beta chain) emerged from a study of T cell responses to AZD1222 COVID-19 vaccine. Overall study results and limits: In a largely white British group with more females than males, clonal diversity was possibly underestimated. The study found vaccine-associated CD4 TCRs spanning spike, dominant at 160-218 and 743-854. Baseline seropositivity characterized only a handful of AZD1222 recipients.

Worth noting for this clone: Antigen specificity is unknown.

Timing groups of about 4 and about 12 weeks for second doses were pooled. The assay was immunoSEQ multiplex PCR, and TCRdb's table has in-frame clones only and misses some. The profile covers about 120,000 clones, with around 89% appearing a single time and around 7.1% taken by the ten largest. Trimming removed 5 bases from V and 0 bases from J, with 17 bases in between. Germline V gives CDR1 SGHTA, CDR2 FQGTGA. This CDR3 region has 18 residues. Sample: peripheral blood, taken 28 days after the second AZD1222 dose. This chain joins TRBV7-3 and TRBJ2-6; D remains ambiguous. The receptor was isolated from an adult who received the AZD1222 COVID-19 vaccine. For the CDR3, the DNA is TGTGCCAGCAGCCTAAACCCCGGGTCCAACTCTGGGGCCAACGTCCTGACTTTC. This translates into CASSLNPGSNSGANVLTF.